Described below is a single T cell receptor (beta chain) sequence and its context. Its antigen remains unidentified. Qualities for individual bases were not recorded, and no much larger clone is one base off. The sample is drawn from a study of T cell repertoires in cytomegalovirus infection (dated by TCRdb to about 2019). At the level of the whole study: Donor HLA type was relevant to the analysis, because carriage of CMV infection together with the matching HLA type was indicated by public TCR beta signatures.

The CDR3, from cysteine to phenylalanine, totals 15 residues. Here the CDR3 DNA is all that survives: 45 bases in frame from base 1. Unmatched junction bases come to 11, with V trimmed by 6 bases and J by 5 bases. The germline V gene yields SQVTM for CDR1 and ANQGSEA for CDR2. Sequencing used an Illumina HiSeq 1500. TCRdb itself trimmed the public reads at Q25 with fastp, ran MiXCR and retained productive beta chains. Rows with a matching CDR3 protein are joined into one entry that keeps the most common DNA and genes. This sample is represented by fewer than 250,000 distinct CDR3 sequences; about 12% of them were singletons. The ten top clones hold 1.6% of the sample. Points the paper makes about the study in general: The ex vivo response was dominated by HLA-C-restricted CMV-specific TCR beta clonotypes, which also provided the single most frequent clonotype in two of eight donors. Cumulative frequency of public TCR beta family members discriminated carriers of CMV infection plus the relevant HLA type in this cohort and an independent 352-donor cohort.

The chain employs TRBV29-1 and TRBJ2-3, and 10 junctional nucleotides match TRBD1. The sample consisted of PBMCs. The clonotype comes from a human donor in good health (CMV status not recorded). Some clones in this sample may be carry-over from other donors' samples. The bases read TGCAGCGTACCCCCCCGCGGGACAGGGGTAGATACGCAGTATTTT. It translates to CSVPPRGTGVDTQYF.